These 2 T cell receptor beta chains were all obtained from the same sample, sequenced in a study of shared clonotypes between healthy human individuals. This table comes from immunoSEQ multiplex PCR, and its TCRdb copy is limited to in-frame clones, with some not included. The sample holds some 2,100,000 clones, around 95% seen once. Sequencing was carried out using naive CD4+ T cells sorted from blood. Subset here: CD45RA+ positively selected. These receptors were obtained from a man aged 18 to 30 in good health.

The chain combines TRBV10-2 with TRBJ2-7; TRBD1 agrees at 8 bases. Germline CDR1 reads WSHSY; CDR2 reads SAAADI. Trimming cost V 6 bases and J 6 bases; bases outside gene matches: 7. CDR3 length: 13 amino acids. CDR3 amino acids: CASRQGASIEQYF. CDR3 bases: TGCGCCAGCAGGCAGGGGGCGTCGATCGAGCAGTACTTC.

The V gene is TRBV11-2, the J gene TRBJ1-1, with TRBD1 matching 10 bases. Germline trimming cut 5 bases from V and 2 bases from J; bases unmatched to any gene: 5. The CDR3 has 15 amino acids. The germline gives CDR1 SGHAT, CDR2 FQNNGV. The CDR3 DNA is TGTGCCAGCAGCGCTGACAGGGGGCGAAACACTGAAGCTTTCTTT. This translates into CASSADRGRNTEAFF.